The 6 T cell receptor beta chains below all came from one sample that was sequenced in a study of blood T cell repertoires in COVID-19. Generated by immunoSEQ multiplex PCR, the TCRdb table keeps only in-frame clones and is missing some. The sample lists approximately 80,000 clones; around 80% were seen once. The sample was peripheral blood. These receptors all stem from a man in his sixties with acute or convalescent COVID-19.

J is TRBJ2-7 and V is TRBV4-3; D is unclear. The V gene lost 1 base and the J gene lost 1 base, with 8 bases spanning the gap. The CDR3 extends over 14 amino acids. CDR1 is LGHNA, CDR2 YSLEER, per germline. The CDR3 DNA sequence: TGCGCCAGCAGCCAAGGTACAGAATCCTACGAGCAGTACTTC. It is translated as CASSQGTESYEQYF.

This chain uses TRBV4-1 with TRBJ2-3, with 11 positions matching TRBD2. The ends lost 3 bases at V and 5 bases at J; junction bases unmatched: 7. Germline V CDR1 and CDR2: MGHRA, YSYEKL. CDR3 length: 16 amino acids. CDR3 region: CASSHKGLAGGDTQYF. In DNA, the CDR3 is TGCGCCAGCAGCCATAAGGGCCTAGCGGGGGGAGATACGCAGTATTTT.

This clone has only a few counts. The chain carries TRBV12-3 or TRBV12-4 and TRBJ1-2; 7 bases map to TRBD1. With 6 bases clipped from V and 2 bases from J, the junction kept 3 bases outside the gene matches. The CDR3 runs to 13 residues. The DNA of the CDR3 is TGTGCCAGCAGCCCACAGGGGAACTATGGCTACACCTTC. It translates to CASSPQGNYGYTF.

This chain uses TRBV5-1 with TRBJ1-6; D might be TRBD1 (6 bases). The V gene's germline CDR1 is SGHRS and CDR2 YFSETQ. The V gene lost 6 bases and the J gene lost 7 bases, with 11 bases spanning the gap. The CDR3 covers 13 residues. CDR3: CASTQGTNSPLHF. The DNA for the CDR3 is TGCGCCAGCACACAGGGAACAAATTCACCCCTCCACTTT.

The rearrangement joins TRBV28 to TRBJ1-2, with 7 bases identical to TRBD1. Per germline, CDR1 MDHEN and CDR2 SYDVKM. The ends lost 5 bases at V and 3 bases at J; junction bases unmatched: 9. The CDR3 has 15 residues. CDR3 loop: CASSPPDREYYGYTF. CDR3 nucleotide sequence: TGTGCCAGCAGTCCGCCTGACAGGGAATACTATGGCTACACCTTC.

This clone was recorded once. As DNA, the CDR3 is TGTGCCAGCAGCCAATCCGTCCTAGCGGGGGGGACTACCGGGGAGCTGTTTTTT. As protein: CASSQSVLAGGTTGELFF. This chain joins TRBV4-2 and TRBJ2-2; TRBD2 agrees at 12 bases. V lost 2 bases to trimming and J lost 5 bases; unmatched junction nucleotides: 9. Germline-derived CDR1 and CDR2 are LGHNA and YNFKEQ. The CDR3 has 18 amino acids.